This T cell receptor beta chain was observed in a study of low-dose radiotherapy and immunotherapy resistance in tumors. This clonotype was seen ten or more times. Time point here: before trial treatment. Both TCRalpha and TCRbeta chains were reverse transcribed with V-gene-specific primers. A 20-cycle PCR with a constant-region primer and V-primer adapter amplified TCRs. Each CDR3 protein gets one entry after TCRdb re-called the reads with MiXCR. This sample yields around 90,000 distinct CDR3 sequences, of which about 19% are seen a single time; about 5.5% belongs to the top ten. The CDR3 contains 14 residues. Germline V gene lookup returns CDR1 SGHRS and CDR2 YFSETQ. Trimming left V 0 bases short and J 0 bases short, with 5 bases between.

V is TRBV5-1 and J is TRBJ2-3; D not resolved. This material consisted of PBMCs, taken before treatment. The receptor comes from a male donor with prostate cancer. The CDR3 here is CASSLEQSTDTQYF. The CDR3 nucleotides read TGCGCCAGCAGCTTGGAACAAAGCACAGATACGCAGTATTTT.